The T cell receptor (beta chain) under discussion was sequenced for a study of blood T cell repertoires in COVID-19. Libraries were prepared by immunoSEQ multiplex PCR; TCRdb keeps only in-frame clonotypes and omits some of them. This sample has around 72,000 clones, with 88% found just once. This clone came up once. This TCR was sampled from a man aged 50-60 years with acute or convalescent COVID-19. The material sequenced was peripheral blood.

CDR3 loop: CASSLGGWGQGHNEQFF. The CDR3 region has the DNA TGTGCCAGCAGCTTAGGGGGATGGGGACAGGGCCACAATGAGCAGTTCTTC. The chain employs TRBV11-3 and TRBJ2-1; TRBD1 matches 9 bases. The CDR3 runs to 17 residues. Losses at the gene ends were 1 base for V and 5 bases for J; bases not matched to a gene: 9. Germline CDR1 reads SGHNT; CDR2 reads YENEEA.